Sequencing of this TCR beta chain was carried out in a study of cytomegalovirus exposure and HLA in healthy donors. Study observations and caveats: It was reportedly the case that the classifier diagnosed cytomegalovirus status with high specificity and sensitivity. While the bulk of TCR sequences proved rare, some public TCRs turned up in many donors. TCR beta chains numbering more than 150 were designated cytomegalovirus-associated.

There are 15 residues in the CDR3. From germline, CDR1 is WNHNN and CDR2 SYGVQD (reference sequence). After removal of 1 base from V and 8 bases from J, the junction contained 8 bases not matched to a gene. The repertoire was sequenced with immunoSEQ multiplex PCR; TCRdb's copy has only in-frame clones and lacks some. The sample has 200,000 to 250,000 clones; around nine tenths are singletons. Regarding this clone: The target antigen is unknown.

The sequence came from a young woman in good health and CMV-seronegative. Sequenced input: PBMCs. This sequence joins TRBV10-1 and TRBJ2-1; 7 positions agree with TRBD2. The CDR3 loop is CASSEWASGSDEQFF. In nucleotides, the CDR3 is TGCGCCAGCAGTGAGTGGGCTAGCGGATCCGATGAGCAGTTCTTC.